These 5 T cell receptor beta chains came from one sample sequenced in a study of control samples from healthy donors and cancer patients. Method: immunoSEQ multiplex PCR; TCRdb's copy keeps in-frame clones and lacks some. Of fewer than 100,000 clones listed, roughly 82% are singletons. The source material was blood. Receptors originate from a man aged 55 to 70 in good health.

The V call is TRBV5-1, the J call TRBJ2-7; 11 nucleotides line up with TRBD1. This CDR3 contains 15 residues. V lost 0 bases and J lost 6; bases outside the gene matches: 5. The germline gives CDR1 SGHRS, CDR2 YFSETQ. CDR3 sequence reads: CASSLARDRGSEQYF. For the CDR3, the DNA is TGCGCCAGCAGCTTGGCCCGGGACAGGGGGAGCGAGCAGTACTTC.

V is TRBV18 and J is TRBJ2-3; 9 bases fit TRBD2. Trimming removed 3 bases from V and 4 bases from J; junction bases left unmatched: 11. CDR3 length: 17 amino acids. In germline, CDR1 is KGHSH, CDR2 LQKENI. CDR3 DNA sequence: TGTGCCAGCTCACCTGACCTTAGCGGGGGATTCCCAGATACGCAGTATTTT. This sequence encodes CASSPDLSGGFPDTQYF.

The chain carries TRBV7-9 and TRBJ1-2; TRBD1 is a possible D gene (5 bases). Between the trimmed V and J ends, which lost 5 bases and 8 bases, there was a span of 15 bases. CDR3 length: 13 amino acids. Germline CDR1 and CDR2: SEHNR and FQNEAQ (reference sequence). CDR3 sequence: CASSQLGQSGYTF. The CDR3 DNA reads TGTGCCAGCAGCCAGTTGGGGCAATCCGGCTACACCTTC. Filled out from reference TRBV7-9 and TRBJ1-2, the complete variable domain reads DTGVSQNPRHKITKRGQNVTFRCDPISEHNRLYWYRQTLGQGPEFLTYFQNEAQLEKSRLLSDRFSAERPKGSFSTLEIQRTEQGDSAMYLCASSQLGQSGYTFGSGTRLTVV.

This rearrangement joins TRBV9 to TRBJ2-1; 10 bases are shared with TRBD2. The trim removed 0 bases at V and 8 bases at J, leaving 8 bases unmatched. The CDR3 spans 16 residues. Germline V gene lookup returns CDR1 SGDLS and CDR2 YYNGEE. The CDR3 is CASSVAAGGRGDEQFF. CDR3 bases: TGTGCCAGCAGCGTAGCAGCGGGGGGGCGGGGCGATGAGCAGTTCTTC.

The CDR3 DNA is TGTGCCAGCAGCCAAGACAGGTGGGAGACCCAGTACTTC. Residues: CASSQDRWETQYF. The chain carries TRBV3-1 (or the pseudogene TRBV3-2) and TRBJ2-5; D call uncertain. This CDR3 contains 13 residues. Germline CDR1 LGHDT, CDR2 YNNKEL (reference sequence). V was clipped by 0 bases and J by 5 bases, with 7 bases between them.